These T cell receptor beta chains were read from a single sample in a study of metastatic and nonmetastatic thyroid tumors. TCRdb recomputed clones from the PCR reads via MiXCR. The data contain about 38,000 clones, about 25% of them seen just once; the ten biggest clones take up 9.6%. Sample: blood. These TCRs come from a female donor with papillary thyroid cancer or a benign thyroid nodule (not recorded which). Some clones in this sample may be carry-over from other donors' samples. Both conserved end residues are part of each CDR3. A D gene is named only where the DNA matches it firmly. Clone size, where shown, is once, few, many, or a class for clones that have expanded.

CDR3 protein | CDR3 DNA | V gene | D gene | clone size | J gene
CACSHSGQINTGELFF | TGTGCCTGCAGTCACTCCGGGCAGATTAACACCGGGGAGCTGTTTTTT | TRBV6-5 | . | few | TRBJ2-2
CASSQDRQGPYNEQFF | TGCGCCAGCAGCCAAGATAGGCAGGGGCCGTACAATGAGCAGTTCTTC | TRBV4-3 | . | many | TRBJ2-1
CASSEPHRGNYGYTF | TGTGCCAGCAGTGAACCTCACAGGGGCAACTATGGCTACACCTTC | TRBV6-1 | TRBD1 | . | TRBJ1-2
CASSQPGSEQFF | TGCGCCAGCAGCCAGCCGGGGTCCGAGCAGTTCTTC | TRBV4-1 | . | . | TRBJ2-1
CSARSSTGPNSPLHF | TGCAGTGCTAGATCCTCGACCGGCCCGAATTCACCCCTCCACTTT | TRBV20-1 | . | many | TRBJ1-6
CASSTGQGPSYEQYF | TGCGCCAGCAGCACCGGACAGGGACCATCCTACGAGCAGTACTTC | TRBV5-1 | TRBD1 | . | TRBJ2-7
CASSIDDNGDYDEQFF | TGTGCCAGTAGTATAGACGACAACGGGGACTACGATGAGCAGTTCTTC | TRBV19 | TRBD2 | few | TRBJ2-1
CASRDSIYLGSSYNEQFF | TGTGCCAGCAGGGACAGCATATACTTAGGGAGCTCCTACAATGAGCAGTTCTTC | TRBV19 | TRBD1 | many | TRBJ2-1
CATSDFRTSGRSLGEQFF | TGTGCCACCAGTGATTTCCGGACTAGCGGGAGGAGCCTAGGGGAGCAGTTCTTC | TRBV24-1 | TRBD2 | many | TRBJ2-1
CASSRTVGHAGELVF | TGTGCCAGCAGTAGGACAGTGGGCCATGCCGGGGAGCTGGTTTTT | TRBV28 | . | few | TRBJ2-2
CASRLRDRPLDTQYF | TGTGCCAGCAGGCTCCGGGACAGGCCTTTAGATACGCAGTATTTT | TRBV28 | TRBD1 | medium-sized | TRBJ2-3
CASSPGDRVYEQYF | TGTGCCAGCTCACCTGGGGACAGGGTTTACGAGCAGTACTTC | TRBV18 | TRBD1 | many | TRBJ2-7
CASSLAIVLWINSRELFF | TGTGCCAGCAGCTTAGCTATCGTACTCTGGATTAATTCCAGGGAGCTGTTTTTT | TRBV7-8 | . | . | TRBJ2-2
CASRLAESSTDTQYF | TGTGCCAGCAGGTTAGCGGAATCTAGCACAGATACGCAGTATTTT | TRBV2 | . | many | TRBJ2-3
CSARGVGGNTIYF | TGCAGTGCTAGAGGCGTGGGGGGAAACACCATATATTTT | TRBV20-1 | . | many | TRBJ1-3
CAWSVPGGTQYF | TGTGCCTGGAGTGTACCTGGAGGGACGCAGTATTTT | TRBV30 | . | many | TRBJ2-3
CASSLSGGDREGNQPQHF | TGTGCCAGCAGCTTATCGGGGGGTGACAGGGAGGGCAATCAGCCCCAGCATTTT | TRBV27 | TRBD1 | few | TRBJ1-5
CASSTPGLARYEQYF | TGTGCCAGTAGTACTCCGGGACTAGCGCGGTACGAGCAGTACTTC | TRBV19 | TRBD2 | few | TRBJ2-7
CASSVTGGIGEQYF | TGTGCCAGCAGTGTGACGGGAGGGATCGGCGAGCAGTACTTC | TRBV2 | TRBD2 | . | TRBJ2-7
CASSLGGREIGEQYF | TGCGCCAGCAGCTTAGGCGGGCGGGAGATTGGCGAGCAGTACTTC | TRBV5-1 | TRBD2 | once | TRBJ2-7
CSFWDRGGECF | TGCAGCTTTTGGGACAGGGGGGGAGAGTGCTTC | TRBV29-1 | TRBD1 | . | TRBJ2-7
CASTFRAGADQPQYF | TGCGCCAGTACCTTCCGGGCAGGGGCGGATCAGCCCCAGTATTTT | TRBV19 | . | . | TRBJ2-3
CASSQGLATYYEQYF | TGCGCCAGCAGCCAGGGACTAGCTACCTACTACGAGCAGTACTTC | TRBV5-1 | TRBD2 | few | TRBJ2-7
CATGAAGGDTQYF | TGTGCCACCGGGGCAGCGGGAGGAGATACGCAGTATTTT | TRBV10-3 | TRBD2 | many | TRBJ2-3
CASSLIYNEQFF | TGTGCCAGCAGCCTTATTTACAATGAGCAGTTCTTC | TRBV7-8 | . | medium-sized | TRBJ2-1
CASSLEGDTQYF | TGTGCCAGCAGCTTAGAGGGAGATACGCAGTATTTT | TRBV7-2 | . | many | TRBJ2-3
CASAGQPDGYNEQFF | TGTGCCAGCGCTGGACAACCCGACGGCTACAATGAGCAGTTCTTC | TRBV6-1 | . | medium-sized | TRBJ2-1
CASRREMNTEAFF | TGTGCCAGCAGGAGGGAGATGAACACTGAAGCTTTCTTT | TRBV11-2 | . | many | TRBJ1-1
CAWSLTSVHEQYF | TGTGCCTGGAGTCTGACTAGCGTCCACGAGCAGTACTTC | TRBV30 | TRBD2 | . | TRBJ2-7
CASSLDPGMNTEAFF | TGTGCCAGCAGCTTAGATCCAGGGATGAACACTGAAGCTTTCTTT | TRBV11-2 | . | . | TRBJ1-1
CASSSAVTDNEQFF | TGTGCCAGCAGTTCTGCAGTTACCGACAATGAGCAGTTCTTC | TRBV27 | . | few | TRBJ2-1
CASSPARGYNEQFF | TGTGCCAGCAGCCCCGCTAGGGGATACAATGAGCAGTTCTTC | TRBV7-2 | . | . | TRBJ2-1
CASAKTPYNSPLHF | TGTGCCAGCGCCAAGACTCCCTATAATTCACCCCTCCACTTT | TRBV19 | . | few | TRBJ1-6
CASNVASPVYNEQFF | TGTGCCAGTAACGTCGCCTCGCCAGTTTACAATGAGCAGTTCTTC | TRBV28 | . | many | TRBJ2-1
CSARKSGTVGGNTIYF | TGCAGTGCTAGAAAATCCGGGACAGTGGGTGGAAACACCATATATTTT | TRBV20-1 | TRBD1 | many | TRBJ1-3
CASSLRQSSNTEAFF | TGTGCCAGCAGCTTACGGCAGAGTTCAAACACTGAAGCTTTCTTT | TRBV11-2 | . | many | TRBJ1-1
CASSPLGQITGELFF | TGTGCCAGCAGTCCGCTGGGACAAATCACCGGGGAGCTGTTTTTT | TRBV5-4 | . | many | TRBJ2-2
CASSYEIDPGLHTDTQYF | TGTGCCAGCAGTTACGAAATCGATCCGGGTCTCCACACAGATACGCAGTATTTT | TRBV6-5 | . | . | TRBJ2-3
CASSFWGRRGNQPQHF | TGTGCCAGCAGTTTTTGGGGGCGCAGGGGCAATCAGCCCCAGCATTTT | TRBV28 | . | many | TRBJ1-5
CASSTLQGAMNTEAFF | TGTGCCAGTAGTACTCTACAGGGGGCGATGAACACTGAAGCTTTCTTT | TRBV19 | TRBD1 | . | TRBJ1-1
CASSDGTSGGNEQFF | TGTGCCAGCAGTGACGGGACTAGCGGGGGCAATGAGCAGTTCTTC | TRBV6-4 | TRBD2 | many | TRBJ2-1
CASSLGSGGAANVLTF | TGTGCCAGCAGCTTAGGCTCCGGGGGCGCGGCCAACGTCCTGACTTTC | TRBV13 | . | many | TRBJ2-6
CASMRAGELFF | TGTGCCAGCATGCGGGCCGGGGAGCTGTTTTTT | TRBV27 | . | few | TRBJ2-2
CASSLGGQGSLETQYF | TGCGCCAGCAGCTTGGGGGGACAGGGGAGTTTGGAGACCCAGTACTTC | TRBV5-1 | TRBD1 | many | TRBJ2-5
CATMDSLYGYTF | TGTGCCACTATGGACAGCCTCTATGGCTACACCTTC | TRBV19 | . | . | TRBJ1-2
CASSYPADSSQPQHF | TGTGCCAGCAGTTACCCGGCGGATAGCAGTCAGCCCCAGCATTTT | TRBV6-5 | . | many | TRBJ1-5
CASSFTSGGGTNEQFF | TGTGCCAGCTCTTTTACTAGCGGAGGGGGCACGAATGAGCAGTTCTTC | TRBV18 | . | few | TRBJ2-1
CASGLGQWGTEAFF | TGTGCTAGTGGTTTGGGCCAGTGGGGAACTGAAGCTTTCTTT | TRBV12-5 | . | . | TRBJ1-1